Below are 17 T cell receptor beta chains sequenced from a single sample in a study of monozygotic twins with cystic fibrosis. Sequencing used immunoSEQ multiplex PCR; TCRdb keeps in-frame clones, though not all of them. The sample lists 12,000 to 15,000 clones; approximately 98% were seen once. The sequencing input was blood. The origin of the receptors is a girl aged 2-10 years with cystic fibrosis.

This clone has only one observation. The chain recombines TRBV9 with TRBJ2-2, with D unresolved. V was pared by 4 bases and J by 0 bases, with 13 bases between. The V gene's germline CDR1 is SGDLS and CDR2 YYNGEE. The length of the CDR3 is 16 residues. The CDR3 loop is CASSLLGRTNTGELFF. Here the CDR3 DNA reads TGTGCCAGCAGCCTTCTCGGCAGGACGAACACCGGGGAGCTGTTTTTT. Complete variable domain (other parts from reference TRBV9 and TRBJ2-2): DSGVTQTPKHLITATGQRVTLRCSPRSGDLSVYWYQQSLDQGLQFLIQYYNGEERAKGNILERFSAQQFPDLHSELNLSSLELGDSALYFCASSLLGRTNTGELFFGEGSRLTVL.

The chain joins TRBV15 to TRBJ1-1, with 8 bases matching TRBD1. The CDR3 covers 14 residues. The germline gives CDR1 LNHNV, CDR2 YYDKDF (reference sequence). Trimming cost V 11 bases and J 3 bases; bases outside gene matches: 11. The CDR3 region has the DNA TGTGCCTCGAATTCCGACAGGGGTTACACTGAAGCTTTCTTT. Protein product: CASNSDRGYTEAFF.

The CDR3 DNA is TGTGCCAGCAGCTTAGGTGAGACGAACACTGAAGCTTTCTTT. This sequence encodes CASSLGETNTEAFF. The V call is TRBV11-2, the J call TRBJ1-1; D is unresolved. The V gene's germline CDR1 is SGHAT and CDR2 FQNNGV. This CDR3 spans 14 amino acids. Trimming stripped 1 base from V and 1 base from J, with 7 bases between.

The chain has TRBV6-5 and TRBJ2-5, with 7 bases that match TRBD2. J gave up 2 bases and V 0 bases, and 6 bases lay outside the gene matches. CDR3 length equals 16 residues. CDR1 and CDR2 from the germline V gene are MNHEY and SVGAGI. CDR3 DNA: TGTGCCAGCAGTTACTCTTGGCAGGGAGGGCAAGAGACCCAGTACTTC. Protein: CASSYSWQGGQETQYF.

This chain links TRBV11-2 with TRBJ2-5; either TRBD1 or TRBD2 may supply D (5 bases each). Germline values: CDR1 SGHAT, CDR2 FQNNGV. V lost 7 bases and J lost 0, with 18 bases in between. The CDR3 is 16 residues long. CDR3 in amino acids: CASTGTSILYQETQYF. CDR3 in DNA: TGTGCCAGCACCGGGACCTCAATCCTCTACCAAGAGACCCAGTACTTC.

V and J are TRBV27 and TRBJ1-1; 7 bases fit TRBD1. Germline values: CDR1 MNHEY, CDR2 SMNVEV (reference sequence). The CDR3 is made up of 14 amino acids. Germline trimming cut 3 bases from V and 5 bases from J; bases unmatched to any gene: 6. CDR3 DNA sequence: TGTGCCAGCAGTTTTTCAGGGGGTCCGACTGAAGCTTTCTTT. Its protein product is CASSFSGGPTEAFF.

This chain joins TRBV28 and TRBJ2-7, with 7 bases that match TRBD2. The ends lost 6 bases at V and 2 bases at J; junction bases unmatched: 7. Germline values: CDR1 MDHEN, CDR2 SYDVKM. The CDR3 contains 14 residues. The DNA of the CDR3 is TGTGCCAGCAGCCCCATGGGGGGGGCCTACGAGCAGTACTTC. It translates to CASSPMGGAYEQYF. Filled out from reference TRBV28 and TRBJ2-7, the complete variable domain reads DVKVTQSSRYLVKRTGEKVFLECVQDMDHENMFWYRQDPGLGLRLIYFSYDVKMKEKGDIPEGYSVSREKKERFSLILESASTNQTSMYLCASSPMGGAYEQYFGPGTRLTVT.

The chain links TRBV4-1 to TRBJ2-2; TRBD2 is a possible D gene (6 bases). Germline V CDR1 and CDR2: MGHRA, YSYEKL. CDR3 length: 15 amino acids. Trimming took off 0 bases at V and 6 bases at J, with 11 bases between the two ends. The CDR3 loop is CASSQEEGKPGELFF. The CDR3 DNA sequence: TGCGCCAGCAGCCAAGAGGAGGGGAAGCCCGGGGAGCTGTTTTTT.

The rearrangement joins TRBV10-3 to TRBJ2-5, with 11 bases fitting TRBD2. The CDR3 runs 14 residues. Trimming took 5 bases from V and 5 from J; bases not matched to a gene: 4. Per the germline V gene, CDR1 is ENHRY and CDR2 is SYGVKD. The CDR3 here is CAISSSGRRETQYF. The CDR3 DNA reads as TGTGCCATCAGTTCTAGCGGGAGGAGGGAGACCCAGTACTTC.

The rearrangement uses TRBV29-1 and TRBJ2-7; tentative D call: TRBD2 (6 bases). The germline V gene has CDR1 SQVTM and CDR2 ANQGSEA. V was cut by 6 bases and J by 3 bases, with 21 bases left in between. The CDR3 spans 15 residues. CDR3 sequence (DNA): TGCAGCGTCGCATTTTTAGCGGTTAAGGGCTACGAGCAGTACTTC. Protein sequence: CSVAFLAVKGYEQYF.

The gene calls are TRBV5-1 and TRBJ1-4, with D uncertain. The ends were cut back, 1 base at V and 4 bases at J, with 5 bases in the middle. The CDR3 sequence is 13 residues long. Germline lookup yields CDR1 SGHRS and CDR2 YFSETQ. The CDR3 protein is CASSLLLNEKLFF. The CDR3 DNA reads as TGCGCCAGCAGCTTGCTCCTTAATGAAAAACTGTTTTTT. The complete variable domain, with remaining parts taken from reference TRBV5-1 and TRBJ1-4, reads KAGVTQTPRYLIKTRGQQVTLSCSPISGHRSVSWYQQTPGQGLQFLFEYFSETQRNKGNFPGRFSGRQFSNSRSEMNVSTLELGDSALYLCASSLLLNEKLFFGSGTQLSVL.

The genes are TRBV6-5 and TRBJ1-4; the D gene is possibly TRBD1 (6 bases). This CDR3 is 12 amino acids long. The ends were cut back, 0 bases at V and 13 bases at J, with 9 bases in the middle. CDR1 and CDR2 (germline): MNHEY, SVGAGI. Here the CDR3 DNA reads TGTGCCAGCAGTTACTCGAGGGGGGTACTGTTTTTT. It yields the protein CASSYSRGVLFF.

The J gene is TRBJ1-2, the V gene TRBV6-5; D might be TRBD1 (5 bases). The length of the CDR3 is 13 residues. Looked up from germline, CDR1 is MNHEY and CDR2 is SVGAGI. The germline V and J ends were trimmed by 9 bases and 4 bases, with 15 bases remaining between them. CDR3: CASRKPGFYGYTF. The CDR3 DNA is TGTGCCAGTAGAAAACCAGGGTTCTATGGCTACACCTTC.

This clone was counted a few times. The rearrangement uses TRBV2 and TRBJ2-7; 7 bases align to TRBD1. This CDR3 is built from 14 residues. CDR1 is SNHLY and CDR2 is FYNNEI in the germline V gene. Trimming removed 4 bases from V and 0 bases from J; junction bases left unmatched: 3. As DNA, the CDR3 is TGTGCCAGCAGTGGGGACAGCAGCTCCTACGAGCAGTACTTC. This translates into CASSGDSSSYEQYF.

The chain recombines TRBV15 with TRBJ1-1; D perhaps matches TRBD1 (5 bases). The V gene's germline CDR1 is LNHNV and CDR2 YYDKDF (reference sequence). Trimming stripped 7 bases from V and 1 base from J, with 13 bases between. This CDR3 is 14 amino acids long. CDR3 sequence: CATTLRGRNTEAFF. CDR3 coding DNA: TGTGCCACCACTCTAAGGGGTCGGAACACTGAAGCTTTCTTT.

The chain uses TRBV11-2 and TRBJ2-7; no reliable D call. Germline assignment: CDR1 SGHAT and CDR2 FQNNGV. The CDR3 has 11 amino acids. V shed 2 bases and J shed 6 bases, with 5 bases lying between them. The CDR3 DNA sequence: TGTGCCAGCAGCTTATCACCCGAGCAGTACTTC. Translated: CASSLSPEQYF. Full variable domain (outside the CDR3, taken from reference TRBV11-2 and TRBJ2-7): EAGVAQSPRYKIIEKRQSVAFWCNPISGHATLYWYQQILGQGPKLLIQFQNNGVVDDSQLPKDRFSAERLKGVDSTLKIQPAKLEDSAVYLCASSLSPEQYFGPGTRLTVT.

This clone was seen only once. The chain carries TRBV7-9 and TRBJ2-1, with 10 nucleotides matching TRBD1. CDR1 and CDR2 from the germline V gene are SEHNR and FQNEAQ (reference sequence). The CDR3 spans 15 residues. V shed 5 bases and J 6 bases; nucleotides not matched to a gene: 7. CDR3 sequence: CASSPNRDRGNEQFF. The CDR3 nucleotides read TGTGCCAGCAGCCCAAACCGGGACAGGGGCAATGAGCAGTTCTTC. Drawing the rest from reference TRBV7-9 and TRBJ2-1, the complete variable domain is DTGVSQNPRHKITKRGQNVTFRCDPISEHNRLYWYRQTLGQGPEFLTYFQNEAQLEKSRLLSDRFSAERPKGSFSTLEIQRTEQGDSAMYLCASSPNRDRGNEQFFGPGTRLTVL.